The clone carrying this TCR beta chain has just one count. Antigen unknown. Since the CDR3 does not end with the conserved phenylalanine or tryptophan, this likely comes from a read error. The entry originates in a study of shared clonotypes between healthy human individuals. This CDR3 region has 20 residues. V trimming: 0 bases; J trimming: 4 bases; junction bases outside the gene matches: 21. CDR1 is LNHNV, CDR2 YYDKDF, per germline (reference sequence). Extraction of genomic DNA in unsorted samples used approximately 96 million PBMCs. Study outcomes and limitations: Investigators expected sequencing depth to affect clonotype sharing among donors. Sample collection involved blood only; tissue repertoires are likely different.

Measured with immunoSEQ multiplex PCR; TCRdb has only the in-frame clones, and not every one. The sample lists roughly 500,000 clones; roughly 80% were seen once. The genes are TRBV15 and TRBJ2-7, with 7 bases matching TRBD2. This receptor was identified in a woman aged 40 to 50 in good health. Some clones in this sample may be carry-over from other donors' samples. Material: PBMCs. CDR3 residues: CATSRDGDWGAGPHRYEQYL. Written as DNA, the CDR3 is TGTGCCACCAGCAGAGACGGGGATTGGGGAGCGGGACCACATCGGTACGAGCAGTACCTC.